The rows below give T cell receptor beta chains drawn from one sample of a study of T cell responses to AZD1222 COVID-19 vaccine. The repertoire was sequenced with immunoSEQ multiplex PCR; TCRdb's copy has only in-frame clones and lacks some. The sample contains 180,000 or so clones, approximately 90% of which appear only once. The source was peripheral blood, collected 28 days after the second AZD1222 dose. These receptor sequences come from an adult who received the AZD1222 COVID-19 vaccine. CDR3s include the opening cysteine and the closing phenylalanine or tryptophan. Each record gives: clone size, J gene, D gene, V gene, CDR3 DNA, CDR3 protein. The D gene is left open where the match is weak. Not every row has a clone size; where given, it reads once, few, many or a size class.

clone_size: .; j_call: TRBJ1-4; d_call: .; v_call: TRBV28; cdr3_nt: TGTGCCAGCAGTTCCACAGGGTTTTCCGAAAAACTGTTTTTT; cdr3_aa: CASSSTGFSEKLFF
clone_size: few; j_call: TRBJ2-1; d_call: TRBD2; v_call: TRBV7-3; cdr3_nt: TGTGCCAGCAGCCCGAGGTTAGCGGGGCTTGCTGAGCAGTTCTTC; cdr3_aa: CASSPRLAGLAEQFF
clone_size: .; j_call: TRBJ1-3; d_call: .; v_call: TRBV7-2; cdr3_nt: TGTGCCAGCAGTCAAAGTAGTGTGGGCTCTGGAAACACCATATATTTT; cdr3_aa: CASSQSSVGSGNTIYF
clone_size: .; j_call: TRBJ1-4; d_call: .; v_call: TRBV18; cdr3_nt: TGTGCCAGCTCACCAGGGGGGCGAGAAAAACTGTTTTTT; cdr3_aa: CASSPGGREKLFF
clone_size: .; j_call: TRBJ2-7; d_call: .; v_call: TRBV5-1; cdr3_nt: TGCGCCAGCAGCTCCCGGGGGGCCTCCTTAGTAAGGGCCTACGAGCAGTACTTC; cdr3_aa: CASSSRGASLVRAYEQYF
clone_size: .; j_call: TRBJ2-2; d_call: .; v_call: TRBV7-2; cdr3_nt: TGTGCCAGCAGCTTAGCAGGGAACGGGGAGCTGTTTTTT; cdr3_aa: CASSLAGNGELFF
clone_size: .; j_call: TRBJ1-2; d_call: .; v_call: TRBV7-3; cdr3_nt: TGTGCCAGCAGCCCAACCGGGACTTCTAACTATGGCTACACCTTC; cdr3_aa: CASSPTGTSNYGYTF
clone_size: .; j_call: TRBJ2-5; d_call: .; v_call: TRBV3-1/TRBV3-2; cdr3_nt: TGTGCCAGCAGCCTCTGGATATTCTCCCCCCAAGAGACCCAGTACTTC; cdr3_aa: CASSLWIFSPQETQYF
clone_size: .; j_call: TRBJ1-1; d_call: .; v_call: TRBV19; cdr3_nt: TGTGCCAGTAGTATAGATCTATGGCGGGTCTCTGAAGCTTTCTTT; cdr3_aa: CASSIDLWRVSEAFF
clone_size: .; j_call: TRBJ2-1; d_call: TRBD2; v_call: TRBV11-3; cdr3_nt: TGTGCCAGCAGCAGCTTTGTGGCTAGCGGGGTAGGTGAGCAGTTCTTC; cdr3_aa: CASSSFVASGVGEQFF
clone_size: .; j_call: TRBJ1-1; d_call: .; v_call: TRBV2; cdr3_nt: TGTGCCAGCAGCAGGGAGGGGGACACTGAAGCTTTCTTT; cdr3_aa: CASSREGDTEAFF
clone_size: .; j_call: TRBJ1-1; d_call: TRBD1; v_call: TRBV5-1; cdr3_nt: TGCGCCAGCAGCAAGGGACAGGTGAACACTGAAGCTTTCTTT; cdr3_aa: CASSKGQVNTEAFF
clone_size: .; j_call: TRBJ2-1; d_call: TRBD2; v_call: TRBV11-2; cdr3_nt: TGTGCCAGCAGCTTAGGGTGGACTAGCGGGAGGGCCTTGAGGAATGAGCAGTTCTTC; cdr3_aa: CASSLGWTSGRALRNEQFF
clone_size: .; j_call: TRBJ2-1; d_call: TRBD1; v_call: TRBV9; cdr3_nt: TGTGCCAGCAGCGGGTCACAGGGGATTGGGAACAATGAGCAGTTCTTC; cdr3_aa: CASSGSQGIGNNEQFF
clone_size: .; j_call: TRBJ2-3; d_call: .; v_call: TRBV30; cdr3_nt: TGTGCCTGGAGACGGGGCACAGATACGCAGTATTTT; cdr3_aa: CAWRRGTDTQYF
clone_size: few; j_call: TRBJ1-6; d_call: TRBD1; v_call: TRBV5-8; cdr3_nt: TGTGCCAGCAGCTTCCGACAGGGTGAGAATTCACCCCTCCACTTT; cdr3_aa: CASSFRQGENSPLHF
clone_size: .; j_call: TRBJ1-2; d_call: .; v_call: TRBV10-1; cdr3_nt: TGCGCCAGCAGTGATACGATCTATGGCTACACCTTC; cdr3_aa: CASSDTIYGYTF
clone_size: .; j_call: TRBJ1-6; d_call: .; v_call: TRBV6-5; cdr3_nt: TGTGCCAGCAGTTACCCAGGGGAACCCCTCCACTTT; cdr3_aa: CASSYPGEPLHF
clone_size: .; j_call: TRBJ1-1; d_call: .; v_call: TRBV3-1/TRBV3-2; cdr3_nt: TGTGCCAGCCAAGCTTTGGGCTCGGAGGCTTTCTTT; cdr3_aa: CASQALGSEAFF
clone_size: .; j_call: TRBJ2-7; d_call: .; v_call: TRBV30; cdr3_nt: TGTGCCTGGGGGTCGGGACATGCCTACGAGCAGTACTTC; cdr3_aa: CAWGSGHAYEQYF
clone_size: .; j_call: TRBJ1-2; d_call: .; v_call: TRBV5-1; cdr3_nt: TGCGCCAGCGGTCAAGGGCCCGCTAACTATGGCTACACCTTC; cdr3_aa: CASGQGPANYGYTF
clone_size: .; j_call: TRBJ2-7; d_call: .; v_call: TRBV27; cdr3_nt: TGTGCCAGCAGCCGTGGTTCCGGGGGTGTGTACGAGCAGTACTTC; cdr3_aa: CASSRGSGGVYEQYF
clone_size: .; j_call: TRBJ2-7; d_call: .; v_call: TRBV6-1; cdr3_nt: TGTGCCAGCAGTGAAAAGTCTTACGAGCAGTACTTC; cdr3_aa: CASSEKSYEQYF
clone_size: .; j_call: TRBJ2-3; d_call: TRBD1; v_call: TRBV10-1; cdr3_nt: TGCGCCAGCAGCGGAACAGGGGACCCCACAGATACGCAGTATTTT; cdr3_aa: CASSGTGDPTDTQYF
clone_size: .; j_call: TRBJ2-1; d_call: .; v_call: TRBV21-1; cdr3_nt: .; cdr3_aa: CASSFRNWGTGSNEQFF
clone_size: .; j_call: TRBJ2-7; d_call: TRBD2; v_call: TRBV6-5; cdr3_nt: TGTGCCAGCAGCCGACTAGCGGGGGAGCAGTACTTC; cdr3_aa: CASSRLAGEQYF
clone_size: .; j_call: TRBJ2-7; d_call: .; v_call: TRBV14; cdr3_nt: TGTGCCAGCAGACGGACCCAACAACCCTCCTACGAGCAGTACTTC; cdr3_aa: CASRRTQQPSYEQYF
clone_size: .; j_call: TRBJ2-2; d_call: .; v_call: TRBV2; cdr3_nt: TGTGCCAGCAGTGACCTATCGGTCGGGGGCACCGGGGAGCTGTTTTTT; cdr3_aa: CASSDLSVGGTGELFF
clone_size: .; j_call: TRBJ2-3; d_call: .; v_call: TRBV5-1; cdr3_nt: TGCGCCAGCAGCTTGGGGAGTAGCACAGATACGCAGTATTTT; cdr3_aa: CASSLGSSTDTQYF
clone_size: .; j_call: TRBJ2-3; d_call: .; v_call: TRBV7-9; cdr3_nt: TGTGCCAGCAGCCCTGACCCAGATACGCAGTATTTT; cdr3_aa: CASSPDPDTQYF
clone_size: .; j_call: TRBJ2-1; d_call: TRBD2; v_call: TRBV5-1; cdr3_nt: TGCGCCAGCAGCTTGGGTCGGGCGGGAGGATACAATGAGCAGTTCTTC; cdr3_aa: CASSLGRAGGYNEQFF
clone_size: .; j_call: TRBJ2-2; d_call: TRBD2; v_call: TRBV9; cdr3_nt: TGTGCCAGCAGCGTAAGGACTAGCGGGAACACCGGGGAGCTGTTTTTT; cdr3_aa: CASSVRTSGNTGELFF
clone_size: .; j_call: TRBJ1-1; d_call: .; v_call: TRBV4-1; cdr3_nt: TGCGCCAGCAGCCAAGATGGCGGGACAATGAACACTGAAGCTTTCTTT; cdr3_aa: CASSQDGGTMNTEAFF
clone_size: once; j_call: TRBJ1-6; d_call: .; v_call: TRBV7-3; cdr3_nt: TGTGCCAGCAGCTTAACGGGTGGGCAGGGTGGTTCACCCCTCCACTTT; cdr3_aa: CASSLTGGQGGSPLHF
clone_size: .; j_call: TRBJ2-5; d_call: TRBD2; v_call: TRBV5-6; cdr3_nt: TGTGCCAGCAGCCTAACTAGCGGAGAGACCCAGTACTTC; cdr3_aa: CASSLTSGETQYF
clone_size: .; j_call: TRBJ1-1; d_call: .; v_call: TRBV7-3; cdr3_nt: TGTGCCAGCAGCTTAATGGCCGGACAGAACACTGAAGCTTTCTTT; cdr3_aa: CASSLMAGQNTEAFF
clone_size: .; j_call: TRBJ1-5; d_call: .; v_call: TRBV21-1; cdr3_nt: TGTGCCAGCAGCAAAGCGATTGGAGGGGCCCTAAATCAGCCCCAGCATTTT; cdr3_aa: CASSKAIGGALNQPQHF
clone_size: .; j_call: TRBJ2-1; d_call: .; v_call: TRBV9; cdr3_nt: TGTGCCAGCAGCGTAGGGGGGACGTACTCCTACAATGAGCAGTTCTTC; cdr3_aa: CASSVGGTYSYNEQFF
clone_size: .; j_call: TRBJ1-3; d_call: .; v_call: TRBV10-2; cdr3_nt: TGCGCCACCCTCCCTGGGACTTCTGGAAACACCATATATTTT; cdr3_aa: CATLPGTSGNTIYF
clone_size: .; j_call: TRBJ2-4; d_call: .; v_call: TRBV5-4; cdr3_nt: TGTGCCAGCAGCTTGGACGCGGCGATAGCCAAAAACATTCAGTACTTC; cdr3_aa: CASSLDAAIAKNIQYF
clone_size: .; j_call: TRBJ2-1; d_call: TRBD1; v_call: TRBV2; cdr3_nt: TGTGCCAGCAGTCCGATAGGACAGGGGGCCAATGAGCAGTTCTTC; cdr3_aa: CASSPIGQGANEQFF
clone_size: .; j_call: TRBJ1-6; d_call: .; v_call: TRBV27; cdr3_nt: TGTGCCAGCAGTTCCCGAGAGGGCCCAAATTCACCCCTCCACTTT; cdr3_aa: CASSSREGPNSPLHF
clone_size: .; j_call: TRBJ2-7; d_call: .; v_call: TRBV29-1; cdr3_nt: TGCAGCGTTGAAGGACCGGGACCAGGCGGGTACGAGCAGTACTTC; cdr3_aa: CSVEGPGPGGYEQYF
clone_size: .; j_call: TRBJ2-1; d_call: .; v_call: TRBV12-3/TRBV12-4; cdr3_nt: TGTGTCAGCAGTCCATACGGGGCGAATGAGCAGTTCTTC; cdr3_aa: CVSSPYGANEQFF
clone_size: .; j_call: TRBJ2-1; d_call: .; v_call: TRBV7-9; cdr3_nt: TGTGCCAGCAGCTTAGGGAATGAGCAGTTCTTC; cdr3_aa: CASSLGNEQFF
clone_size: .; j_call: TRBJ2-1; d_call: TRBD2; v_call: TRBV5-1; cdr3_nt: TGCGCCAGCAGCTGGTTAGCGGGAGGGAGCTACAATGAGCAGTTCTTC; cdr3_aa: CASSWLAGGSYNEQFF
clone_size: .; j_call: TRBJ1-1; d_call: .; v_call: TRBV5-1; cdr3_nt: TGCGCCAGCAGCTTTGCCCCCGGGACGCCGAACACTGAAGCTTTCTTT; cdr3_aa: CASSFAPGTPNTEAFF
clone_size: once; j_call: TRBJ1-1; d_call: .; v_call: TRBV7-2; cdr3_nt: TGTGCCAGCAGCTTAGTTCAGGGTGTAGCCACTGAAGCTTTCTTT; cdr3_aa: CASSLVQGVATEAFF
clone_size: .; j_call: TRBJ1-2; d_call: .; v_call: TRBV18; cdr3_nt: TGTGCCAGCTCACCCGACAGTGACTATGGCTACACCTTC; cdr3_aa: CASSPDSDYGYTF
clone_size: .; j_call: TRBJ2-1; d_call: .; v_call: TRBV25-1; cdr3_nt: TGTGCCAGCAGTGAATTAACAGCAACAAGATCCTACAATGAGCAGTTCTTC; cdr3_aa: CASSELTATRSYNEQFF
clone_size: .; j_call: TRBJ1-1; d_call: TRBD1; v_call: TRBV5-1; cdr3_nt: TGCGCCAGCAGCTCAGGACAGGGGAACATGAACACTGAAGCTTTCTTT; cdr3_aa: CASSSGQGNMNTEAFF
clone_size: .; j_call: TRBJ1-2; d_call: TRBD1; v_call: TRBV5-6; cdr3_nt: TGTGCCAGCACCAGAGGGGGACAGTACTATGGCTACACCTTC; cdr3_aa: CASTRGGQYYGYTF
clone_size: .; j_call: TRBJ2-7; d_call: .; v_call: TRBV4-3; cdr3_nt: TGCGCCAGCAGCCAAGATTCCCGGGGTGGGGCCTACGAGCAGTACTTC; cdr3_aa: CASSQDSRGGAYEQYF
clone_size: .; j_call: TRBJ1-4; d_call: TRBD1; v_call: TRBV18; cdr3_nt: TGTGCCAGCTCACCACGGATGGGGACAGGGGGCGGAAAACTGTTTTTT; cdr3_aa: CASSPRMGTGGGKLFF
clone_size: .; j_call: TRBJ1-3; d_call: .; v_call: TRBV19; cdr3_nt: TGTGCCAGTAGCACATCTGGAAACACCATATATTTT; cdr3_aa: CASSTSGNTIYF
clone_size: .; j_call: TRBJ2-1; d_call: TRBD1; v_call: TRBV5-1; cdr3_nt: TGCGCCAGCAGCTCTGGACAGGGGCCCTACAATGAGCAGTTCTTC; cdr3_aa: CASSSGQGPYNEQFF